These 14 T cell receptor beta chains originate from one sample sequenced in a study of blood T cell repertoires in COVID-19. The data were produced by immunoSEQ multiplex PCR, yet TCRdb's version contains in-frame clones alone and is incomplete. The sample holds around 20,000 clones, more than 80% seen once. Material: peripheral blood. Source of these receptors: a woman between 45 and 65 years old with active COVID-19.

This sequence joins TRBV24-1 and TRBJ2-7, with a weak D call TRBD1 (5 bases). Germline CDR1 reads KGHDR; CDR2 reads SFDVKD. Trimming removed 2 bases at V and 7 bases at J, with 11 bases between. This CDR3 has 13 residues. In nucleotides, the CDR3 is TGTGCCACCAGTGATTCCAGGGTGGGGGAGCAGTACTTC. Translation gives CATSDSRVGEQYF.

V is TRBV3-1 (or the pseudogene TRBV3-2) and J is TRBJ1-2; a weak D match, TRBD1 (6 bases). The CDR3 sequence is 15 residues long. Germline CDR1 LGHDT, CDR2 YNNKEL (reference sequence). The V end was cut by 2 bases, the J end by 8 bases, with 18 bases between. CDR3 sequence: CASSQSPGRGRGYTF. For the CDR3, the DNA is TGTGCCAGCAGCCAATCCCCTGGCAGGGGCAGGGGCTACACCTTC.

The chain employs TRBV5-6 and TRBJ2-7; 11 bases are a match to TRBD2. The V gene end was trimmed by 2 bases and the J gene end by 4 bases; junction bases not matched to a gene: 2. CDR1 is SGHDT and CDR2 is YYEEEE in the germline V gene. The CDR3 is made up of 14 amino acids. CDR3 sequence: CASSFTSGSYEQYF. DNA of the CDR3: TGTGCCAGCAGCTTCACTAGCGGGAGTTACGAGCAGTACTTC.

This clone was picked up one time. CDR3 loop: CASSVAGSYMELFF. In DNA form, the CDR3 reads TGTGCCAGCAGCGTAGCCGGGTCTTATATGGAGCTGTTTTTT. The rearrangement joins TRBV9 to TRBJ2-2; no reliable D call. Trimming took off 0 bases at V and 10 bases at J, with 13 bases between the two ends. The CDR3 contains 14 residues. Germline assignment: CDR1 SGDLS and CDR2 YYNGEE.

The CDR3 here is CASKGLLAGPSEQYF. The CDR3 bases are TGTGCCAGCAAGGGGTTGCTAGCGGGCCCTAGCGAGCAGTACTTC. V is TRBV13 and J is TRBJ2-7; 8 bases are a match to TRBD2. CDR3 size: 15 residues. With 7 bases clipped from V and 6 bases from J, the junction kept 14 bases outside the gene matches. Germline CDR1 and CDR2: PRHDT and FYEKMQ (reference sequence).

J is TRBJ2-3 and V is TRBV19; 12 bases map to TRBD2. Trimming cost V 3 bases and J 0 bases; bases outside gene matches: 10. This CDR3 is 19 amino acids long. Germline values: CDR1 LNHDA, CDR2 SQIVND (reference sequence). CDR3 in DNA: TGTGCCAGTAGTATCGGGACTAGCGGGCACTCACCTAGCACAGATACGCAGTATTTT. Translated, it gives CASSIGTSGHSPSTDTQYF. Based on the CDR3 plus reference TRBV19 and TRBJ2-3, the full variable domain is DGGITQSPKYLFRKEGQNVTLSCEQNLNHDAMYWYRQDPGQGLRLIYYSQIVNDFQKGDIAEGYSVSREKKESFPLTVTSAQKNPTAFYLCASSIGTSGHSPSTDTQYFGPGTRLTVL.

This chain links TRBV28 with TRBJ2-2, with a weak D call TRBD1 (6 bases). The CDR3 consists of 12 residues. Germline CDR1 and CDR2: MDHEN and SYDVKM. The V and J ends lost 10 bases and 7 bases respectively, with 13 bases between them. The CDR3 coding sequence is TGTGCCACCGTCGGACAGCACGGGGAGCTGTTTTTT. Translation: CATVGQHGELFF.

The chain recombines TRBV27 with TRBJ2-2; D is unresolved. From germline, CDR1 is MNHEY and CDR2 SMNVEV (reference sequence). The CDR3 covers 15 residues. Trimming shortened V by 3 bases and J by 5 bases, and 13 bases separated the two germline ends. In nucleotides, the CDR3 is TGTGCCAGCAGTTTTATTGAGGCCGGTACCGGGGAGCTGTTTTTT. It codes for CASSFIEAGTGELFF.

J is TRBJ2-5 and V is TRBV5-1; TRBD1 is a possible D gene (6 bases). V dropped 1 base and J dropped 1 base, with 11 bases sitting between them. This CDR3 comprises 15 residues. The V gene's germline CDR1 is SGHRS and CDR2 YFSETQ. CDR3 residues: CASSLSRGPQETQYF. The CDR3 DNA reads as TGCGCCAGCAGCTTGAGCAGGGGTCCCCAAGAGACCCAGTACTTC.

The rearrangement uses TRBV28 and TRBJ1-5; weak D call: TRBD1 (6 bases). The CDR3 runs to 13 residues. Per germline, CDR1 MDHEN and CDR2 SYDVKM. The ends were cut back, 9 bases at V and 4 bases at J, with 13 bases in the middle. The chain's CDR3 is CASKGVWNQPQHF. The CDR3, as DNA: TGTGCCAGTAAGGGGGTTTGGAATCAGCCCCAGCATTTT.

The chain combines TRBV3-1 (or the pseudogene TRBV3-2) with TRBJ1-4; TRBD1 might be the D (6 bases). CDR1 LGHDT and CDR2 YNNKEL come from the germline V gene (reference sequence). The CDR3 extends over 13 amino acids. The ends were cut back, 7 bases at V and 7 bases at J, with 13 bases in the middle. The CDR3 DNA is TGTGCCAGCACGGATGACAGGAGTGAAAAACTGTTTTTT. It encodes CASTDDRSEKLFF.

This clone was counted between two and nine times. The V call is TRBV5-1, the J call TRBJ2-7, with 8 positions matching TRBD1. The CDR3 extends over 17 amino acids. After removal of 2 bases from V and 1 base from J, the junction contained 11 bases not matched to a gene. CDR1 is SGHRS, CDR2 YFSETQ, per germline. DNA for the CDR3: TGCGCCAGCAGCTTTCCAGCAACAGGGGGGAATTCCTACGAGCAGTACTTC. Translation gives CASSFPATGGNSYEQYF.

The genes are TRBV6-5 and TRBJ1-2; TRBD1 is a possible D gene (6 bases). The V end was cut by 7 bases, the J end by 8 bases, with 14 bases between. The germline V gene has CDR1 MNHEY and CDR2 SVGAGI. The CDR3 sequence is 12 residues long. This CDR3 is CASTTVRGGYTF. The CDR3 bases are TGTGCCAGCACCACCGTCAGGGGAGGCTACACCTTC.

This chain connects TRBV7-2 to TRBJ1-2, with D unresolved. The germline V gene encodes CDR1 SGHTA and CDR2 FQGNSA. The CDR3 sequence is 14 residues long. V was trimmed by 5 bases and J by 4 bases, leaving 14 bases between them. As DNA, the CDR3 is TGTGCCAGCAGCCCCAGGCACCCGCTCTATGGCTACACCTTC. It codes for CASSPRHPLYGYTF.